This T cell receptor beta chain was recorded in a study of T cell changes during pregnancy in multiple sclerosis. Data came from immunoSEQ multiplex PCR; TCRdb stores just in-frame clones and leaves some out. The table lists about 24,000 clones, around four fifths of them singletons. The CDR3 is 15 residues long. Germline V gene data show CDR1 as MNHEY and CDR2 as SMNVEV (reference sequence). The V end was cut by 5 bases, the J end by 0 bases, with 11 bases between. The TCR was taken from a female donor in good health, enrolled as a control in a pregnancy study. This chain joins TRBV27 and TRBJ2-1; D is undetermined. This specimen was CD8+ T cells from peripheral blood mononuclear cells, taken in the first trimester of pregnancy. CDR3 protein: CASSTTGRSYNEQFF. CDR3 DNA sequence: TGTGCCAGCAGTACGACTGGCCGCTCCTACAATGAGCAGTTCTTC.